This TCR beta chain was sequenced in a study of identical twins. Whole-study results and caveats: Beta out-of-frame sequences showed weaker excess sharing between twins.

In the case of this clonotype: Its antigen is not known.

Template switching added a universal primer binding site, and final cDNA carried unique molecular identifiers. MiXCR, run by TCRdb on the 5' RACE reads, gives a single entry per CDR3 protein. The table has 1.5 million to 2 million distinct CDR3 sequences, less than 35% seen once. Healthy Caucasians supplied all donations. V gave up 2 bases and J gave up 0 bases, with 8 bases separating them. Germline V gene data show CDR1 as ENHRY and CDR2 as SYGVKD. This CDR3 has 15 residues. The origin of this receptor is a newborn girl in good health. The rearrangement joins TRBV10-3 to TRBJ1-3; D is undetermined. Sample: cord blood. CDR3 amino acids: CAISENALSGNTIYF. CDR3 sequence (DNA): TGTGCCATCAGTGAGAATGCGCTCTCTGGAAACACCATATATTTT.